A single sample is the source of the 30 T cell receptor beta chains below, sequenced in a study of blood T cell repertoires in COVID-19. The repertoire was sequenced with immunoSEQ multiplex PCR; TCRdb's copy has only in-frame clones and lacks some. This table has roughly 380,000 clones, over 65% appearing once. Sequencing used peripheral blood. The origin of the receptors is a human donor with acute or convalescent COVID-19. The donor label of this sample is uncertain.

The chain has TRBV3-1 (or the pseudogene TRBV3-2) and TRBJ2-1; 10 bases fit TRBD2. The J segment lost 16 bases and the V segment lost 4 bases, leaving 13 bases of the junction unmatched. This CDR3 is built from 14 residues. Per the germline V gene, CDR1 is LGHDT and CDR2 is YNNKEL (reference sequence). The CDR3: CASSLAPGTSAPFF. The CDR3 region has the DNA TGTGCCAGCAGCCTAGCTCCCGGGACTAGCGCCCCTTTCTTC.

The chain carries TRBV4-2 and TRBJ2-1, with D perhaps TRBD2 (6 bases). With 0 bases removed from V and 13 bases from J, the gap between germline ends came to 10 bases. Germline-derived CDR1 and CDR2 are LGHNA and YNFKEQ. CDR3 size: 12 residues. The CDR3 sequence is CASSQEGLSQFF. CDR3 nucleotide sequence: TGTGCCAGCAGCCAAGAAGGACTATCACAGTTCTTC.

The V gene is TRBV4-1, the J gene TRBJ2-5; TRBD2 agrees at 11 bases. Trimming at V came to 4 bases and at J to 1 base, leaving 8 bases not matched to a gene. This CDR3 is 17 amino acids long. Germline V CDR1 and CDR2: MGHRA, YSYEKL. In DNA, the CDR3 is TGCGCCAGCAGCCTTACCGTAGCGGGGGGGCCCCAAGAGACCCAGTACTTC. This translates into CASSLTVAGGPQETQYF.

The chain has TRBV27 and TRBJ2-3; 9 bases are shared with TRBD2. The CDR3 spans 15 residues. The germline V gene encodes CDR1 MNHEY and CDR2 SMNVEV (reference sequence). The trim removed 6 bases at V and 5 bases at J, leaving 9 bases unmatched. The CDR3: CASSPPGLAQDTQYF. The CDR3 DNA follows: TGTGCCAGCAGCCCACCGGGACTAGCCCAAGATACGCAGTATTTT.

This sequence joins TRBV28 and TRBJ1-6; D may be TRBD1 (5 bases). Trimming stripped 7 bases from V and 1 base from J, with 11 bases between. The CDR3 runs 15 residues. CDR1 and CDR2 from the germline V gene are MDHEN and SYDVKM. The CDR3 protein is CASMMGGSYNSPLHF. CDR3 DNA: TGTGCCAGCATGATGGGGGGATCCTATAATTCACCCCTCCACTTT.

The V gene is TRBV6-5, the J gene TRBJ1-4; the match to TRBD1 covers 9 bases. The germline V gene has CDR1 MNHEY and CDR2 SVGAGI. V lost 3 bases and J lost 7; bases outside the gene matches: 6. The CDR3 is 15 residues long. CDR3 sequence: CASSYGQGRGEKLFF. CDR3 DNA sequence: TGTGCCAGCAGTTATGGACAGGGGAGGGGTGAAAAACTGTTTTTT.

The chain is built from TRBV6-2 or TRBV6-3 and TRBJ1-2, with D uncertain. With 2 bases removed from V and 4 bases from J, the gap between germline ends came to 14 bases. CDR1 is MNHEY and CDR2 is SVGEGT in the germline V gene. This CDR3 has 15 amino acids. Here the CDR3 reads CASSYPGKTVYGYTF. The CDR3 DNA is TGTGCCAGCAGTTACCCCGGGAAGACGGTCTATGGCTACACCTTC.

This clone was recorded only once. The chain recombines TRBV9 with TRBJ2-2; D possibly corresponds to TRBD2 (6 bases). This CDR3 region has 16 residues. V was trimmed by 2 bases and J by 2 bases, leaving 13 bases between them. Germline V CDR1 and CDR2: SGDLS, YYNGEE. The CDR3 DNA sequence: TGTGCCAGCAGCGTCTCACCGGGGACTAACACCGGGGAGCTGTTTTTT. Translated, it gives CASSVSPGTNTGELFF.

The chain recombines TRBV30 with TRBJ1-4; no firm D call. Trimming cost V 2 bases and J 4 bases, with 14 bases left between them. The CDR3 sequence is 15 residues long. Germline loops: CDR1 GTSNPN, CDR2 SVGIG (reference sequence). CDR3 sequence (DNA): TGTGCCTGGAGTTGGAGCTTGCAAAATAATGAAAAACTGTTTTTT. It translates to CAWSWSLQNNEKLFF.

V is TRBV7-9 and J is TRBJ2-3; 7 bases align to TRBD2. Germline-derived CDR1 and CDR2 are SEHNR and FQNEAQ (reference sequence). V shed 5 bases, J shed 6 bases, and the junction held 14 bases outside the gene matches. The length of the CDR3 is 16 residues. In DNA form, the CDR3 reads TGTGCCAGCAGCCCTCGGGGTCGCGGGAGAACGGATACGCAGTATTTT. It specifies CASSPRGRGRTDTQYF.

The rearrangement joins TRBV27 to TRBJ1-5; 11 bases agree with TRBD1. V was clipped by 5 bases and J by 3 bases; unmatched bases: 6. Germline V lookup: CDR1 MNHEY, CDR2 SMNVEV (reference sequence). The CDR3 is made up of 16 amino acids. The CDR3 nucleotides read TGTGCCAGCAGTCCCTCGGACAGGGGGCTCAATCAGCCCCAGCATTTT. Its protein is CASSPSDRGLNQPQHF.

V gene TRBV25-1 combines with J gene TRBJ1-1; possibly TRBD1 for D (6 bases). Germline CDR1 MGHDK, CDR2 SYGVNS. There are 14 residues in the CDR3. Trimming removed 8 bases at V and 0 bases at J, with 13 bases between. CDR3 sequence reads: CASGRGGMNTEAFF. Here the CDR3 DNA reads TGTGCCAGCGGAAGAGGGGGAATGAACACTGAAGCTTTCTTT.

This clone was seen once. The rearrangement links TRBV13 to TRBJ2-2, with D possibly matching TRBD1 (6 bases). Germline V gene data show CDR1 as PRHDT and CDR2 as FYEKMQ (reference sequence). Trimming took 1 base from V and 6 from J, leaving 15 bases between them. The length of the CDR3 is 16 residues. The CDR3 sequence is CASSLDGTRFAGELFF. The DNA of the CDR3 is TGTGCCAGCAGCTTAGACGGGACACGTTTCGCCGGGGAGCTGTTTTTT.

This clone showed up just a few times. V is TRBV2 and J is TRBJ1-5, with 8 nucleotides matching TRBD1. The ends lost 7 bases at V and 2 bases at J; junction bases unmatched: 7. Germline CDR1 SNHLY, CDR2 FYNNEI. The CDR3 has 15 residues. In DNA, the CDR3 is TGTGCCAGCACAGGACAGGGTCAGGGCAATCAGCCCCAGCATTTT. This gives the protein CASTGQGQGNQPQHF.

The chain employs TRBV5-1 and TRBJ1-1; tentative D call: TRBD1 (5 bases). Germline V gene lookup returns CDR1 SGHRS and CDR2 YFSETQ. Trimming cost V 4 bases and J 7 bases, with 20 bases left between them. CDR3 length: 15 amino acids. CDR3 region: CASSPLTGGVDEAFF. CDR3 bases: TGCGCCAGCAGCCCCTTGACGGGGGGGGTGGATGAAGCTTTCTTT.

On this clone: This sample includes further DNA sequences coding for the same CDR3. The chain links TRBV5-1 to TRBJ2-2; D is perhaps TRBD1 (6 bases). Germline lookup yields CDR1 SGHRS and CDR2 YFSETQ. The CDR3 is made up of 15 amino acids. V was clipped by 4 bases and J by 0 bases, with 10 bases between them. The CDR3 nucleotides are TGCGCCAGCAGCCTGACAGGCCCGAACACCGGGGAGCTGTTTTTT. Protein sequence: CASSLTGPNTGELFF. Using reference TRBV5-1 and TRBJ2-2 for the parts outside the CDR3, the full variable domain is KAGVTQTPRYLIKTRGQQVTLSCSPISGHRSVSWYQQTPGQGLQFLFEYFSETQRNKGNFPGRFSGRQFSNSRSEMNVSTLELGDSALYLCASSLTGPNTGELFFGEGSRLTVL.

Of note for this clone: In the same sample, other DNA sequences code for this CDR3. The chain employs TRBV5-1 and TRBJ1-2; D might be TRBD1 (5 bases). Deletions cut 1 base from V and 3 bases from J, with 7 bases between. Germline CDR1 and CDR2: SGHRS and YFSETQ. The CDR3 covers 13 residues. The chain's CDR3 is CASSLQGDYGYTF. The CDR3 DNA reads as TGCGCCAGCAGCTTGCAGGGTGACTATGGCTACACCTTC.

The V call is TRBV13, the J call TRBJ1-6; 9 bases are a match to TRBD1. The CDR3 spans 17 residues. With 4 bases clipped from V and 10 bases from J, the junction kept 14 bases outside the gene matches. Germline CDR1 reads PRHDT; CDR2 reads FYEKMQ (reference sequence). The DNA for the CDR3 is TGTGCCAGCAGCTCTCACCCGGGACAGGGTGGAAAGTCACCCCTCCACTTT. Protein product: CASSSHPGQGGKSPLHF.

The CDR3 here is CASRETGSYGYTF. CDR3 nucleotide sequence: TGTGCCAGCAGGGAAACAGGGAGCTATGGCTACACCTTC. The chain recombines TRBV9 with TRBJ1-2; TRBD1 is a possible D gene (6 bases). V was shortened by 5 bases and J by 4 bases, with 12 bases between the two germline ends. Per the germline V gene, CDR1 is SGDLS and CDR2 is YYNGEE. This CDR3 region has 13 residues.

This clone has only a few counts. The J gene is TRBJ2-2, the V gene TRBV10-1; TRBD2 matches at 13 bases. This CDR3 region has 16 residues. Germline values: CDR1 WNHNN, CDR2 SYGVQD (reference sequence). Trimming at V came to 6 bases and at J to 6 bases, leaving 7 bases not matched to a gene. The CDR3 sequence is CASSVTSGRGAGELFF. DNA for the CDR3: TGCGCCAGCAGCGTAACTAGCGGGAGGGGCGCCGGGGAGCTGTTTTTT.

The CDR3 sequence is CASSFRGPGRWGAITEAFF. CDR3 DNA sequence: TGCGCCAGCAGCTTCAGGGGGCCAGGGCGTTGGGGCGCCATCACTGAAGCTTTCTTT. The chain joins TRBV5-1 to TRBJ1-1; 8 positions match TRBD1. In germline, CDR1 is SGHRS, CDR2 YFSETQ. The CDR3 totals 19 residues. Trimming at V came to 2 bases and at J to 4 bases, leaving 19 bases not matched to a gene.

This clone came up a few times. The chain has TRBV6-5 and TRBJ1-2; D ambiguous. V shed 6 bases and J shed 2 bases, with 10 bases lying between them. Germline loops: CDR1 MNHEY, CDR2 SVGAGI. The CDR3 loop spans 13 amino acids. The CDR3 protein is CASSVSPNYGYTF. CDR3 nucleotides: TGTGCCAGCAGCGTTTCCCCGAACTATGGCTACACCTTC.

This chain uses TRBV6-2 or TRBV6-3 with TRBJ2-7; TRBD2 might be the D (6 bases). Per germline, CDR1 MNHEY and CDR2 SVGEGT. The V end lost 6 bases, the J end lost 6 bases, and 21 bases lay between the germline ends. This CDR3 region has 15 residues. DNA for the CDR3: TGTGCCAGCAGCTCCCTCGTGGGGGGTGCCTCCGAGCAGTACTTC. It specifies CASSSLVGGASEQYF.

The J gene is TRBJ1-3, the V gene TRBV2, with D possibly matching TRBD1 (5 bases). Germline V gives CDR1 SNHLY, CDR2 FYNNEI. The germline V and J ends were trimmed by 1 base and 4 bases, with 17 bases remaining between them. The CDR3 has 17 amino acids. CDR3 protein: CASSEDRTYLLGNTIYF. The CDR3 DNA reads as TGTGCCAGCAGTGAAGACCGGACATACCTATTGGGAAACACCATATATTTT.

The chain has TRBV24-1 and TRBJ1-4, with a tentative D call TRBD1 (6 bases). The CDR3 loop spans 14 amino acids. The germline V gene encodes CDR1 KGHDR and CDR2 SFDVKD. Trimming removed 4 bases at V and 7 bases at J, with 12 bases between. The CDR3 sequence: CATSEGGLGEKLFF. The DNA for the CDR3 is TGTGCCACCAGTGAGGGGGGGCTGGGTGAAAAACTGTTTTTT.

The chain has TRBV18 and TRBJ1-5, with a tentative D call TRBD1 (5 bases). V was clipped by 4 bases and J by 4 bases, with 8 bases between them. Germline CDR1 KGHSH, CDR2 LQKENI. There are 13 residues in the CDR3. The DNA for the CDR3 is TGTGCCAGCTCACAACAGGAGAATCAGCCCCAGCATTTT. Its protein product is CASSQQENQPQHF.

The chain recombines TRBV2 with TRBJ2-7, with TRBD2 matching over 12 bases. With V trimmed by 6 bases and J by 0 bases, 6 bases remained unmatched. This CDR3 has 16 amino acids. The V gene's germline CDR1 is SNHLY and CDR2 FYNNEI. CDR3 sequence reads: CASRGGLAGTSYEQYF. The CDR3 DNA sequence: TGTGCCAGCAGGGGGGGACTAGCGGGTACCTCCTACGAGCAGTACTTC.

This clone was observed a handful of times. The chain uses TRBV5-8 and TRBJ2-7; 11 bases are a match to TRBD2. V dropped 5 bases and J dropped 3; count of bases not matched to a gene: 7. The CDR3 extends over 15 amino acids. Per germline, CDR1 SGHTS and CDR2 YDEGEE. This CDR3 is CASSQEGTSGYEQYF. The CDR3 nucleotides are TGTGCCAGCAGTCAAGAAGGGACTAGCGGCTACGAGCAGTACTTC.

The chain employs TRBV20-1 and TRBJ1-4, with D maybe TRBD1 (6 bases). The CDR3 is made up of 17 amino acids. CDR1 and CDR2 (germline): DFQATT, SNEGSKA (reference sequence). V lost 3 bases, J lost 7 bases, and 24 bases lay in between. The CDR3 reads CSASGWGLGQGSEKLFF. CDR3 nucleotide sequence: TGCAGTGCTAGTGGCTGGGGATTGGGGCAGGGGAGTGAAAAACTGTTTTTT.

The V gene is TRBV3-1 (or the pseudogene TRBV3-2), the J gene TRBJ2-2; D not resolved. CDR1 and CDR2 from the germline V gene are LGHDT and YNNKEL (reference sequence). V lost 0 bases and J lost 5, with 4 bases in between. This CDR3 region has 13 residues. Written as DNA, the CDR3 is TGTGCCAGCAGCCAAGACCGGACCGGGGAGCTGTTTTTT. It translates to CASSQDRTGELFF.